This T cell receptor (beta chain) derives from a study of shared clonotypes between healthy human individuals. Findings and limits, study-wide: Across subsets, estimated richness was generally greater for naive than for memory populations.

The V gene lost 5 bases and the J gene lost 5 bases, with 24 bases spanning the gap. This CDR3 comprises 17 residues. Germline V gene lookup returns CDR1 MDHEN and CDR2 SYDVKM. Turning to this clone: Its antigen remains unknown.

It was across several immunoSEQ plates that each subset's genomic DNA was evenly split. Assay used: immunoSEQ multiplex PCR; TCRdb lists only in-frame clones, some missing. The sample holds roughly 1,500,000 clones, approximately 98% seen once. The specimen was naive CD4+ T cells sorted from blood. Regarding subset: CD45RA+ positively selected. The chain carries TRBV28 and TRBJ2-5; TRBD1 is a possible D gene (5 bases). The receptor comes from a man aged 25-40 years in good health. CDR3 loop: CASSPLGRAGPAETQYF. DNA of the CDR3: TGTGCCAGCAGTCCCCTTGGACGGGCAGGGCCAGCGGAGACCCAGTACTTC.